The T cell receptor (beta chain) under discussion was sequenced for a study of blood T cell repertoires in COVID-19. Overall study context: Italy, Spain and the United States were the sources of the convalescent and acute COVID-19 samples. Nucleic acid was either cDNA or gDNA, and it came from T cells, B-cell-depleted T cells, or PBMCs.

How the authors handled the data: Researchers report that nucleated cell counts were estimated from reference gene primer amplification. Sequencing was performed with immunoSEQ multiplex PCR; in TCRdb, only in-frame clones are kept and a portion is missing. For V, J and clone size, that table is used; D and trimming come from the DNA. Found here are a few hundred thousand clones, around 87% of them singletons; the top ten hold about 4%. The TCR was taken from a man younger than 30 with active or convalescent COVID-19. Specimen: peripheral blood.

The CDR3 region has the DNA TGTGCCAGCAGCTTCGACTATGAGCAGTTCTTC. Protein product: CASSFDYEQFF. The chain recombines TRBV7-9 with TRBJ2-1; no clear D. Germline CDR1 reads SEHNR; CDR2 reads FQNEAQ (reference sequence). Trimming left V 3 bases short and J 8 bases short, with 5 bases between. The CDR3 totals 11 residues.